This T cell receptor (beta chain) was recovered during a study of blood T cell repertoires in COVID-19. Germline CDR1 is SNHLY and CDR2 is FYNNEI. V shed 6 bases and J 7 bases; nucleotides not matched to a gene: 14. The CDR3 has 15 amino acids. Using immunoSEQ multiplex PCR, the repertoire was profiled, and TCRdb retains in-frame clones only, with some absent. The sample has 70,000 or so clones, around 86% seen once. The receptor's source is an elderly woman with active or convalescent COVID-19. Sequenced material: peripheral blood. The chain carries TRBV2 and TRBJ1-2; 7 bases fit TRBD1. The CDR3 DNA sequence: TGTGCCAGCAGGACAGGGAGGATTGCTCGGGGTGGCTACACCTTC. Residues: CASRTGRIARGGYTF. Full variable domain (outside the CDR3, taken from reference TRBV2 and TRBJ1-2): EPEVTQTPSHQVTQMGQEVILRCVPISNHLYFYWYRQILGQKVEFLVSFYNNEISEKSEIFDDQFSVERPDGSNFTLKIRSTKLEDSAMYFCASRTGRIARGGYTFGSGTRLTVV.